What follows are 29 T cell receptor beta chains derived from one specimen sequenced in a study of cytomegalovirus exposure and HLA in healthy donors. 60 Vbeta and 13 Jbeta primers were used in PCR. Sequencing was performed with immunoSEQ multiplex PCR; in TCRdb, only in-frame clones are kept and a portion is missing. The profile shows roughly 130,000 clones, 75% to 90% of them singletons. Material: PBMCs. Receptor source: a male donor in good health and CMV-seronegative.

The V and J genes are TRBV27 and TRBJ1-5; maybe TRBD1 (6 bases). The CDR3 is made up of 15 amino acids. Trimming stripped 3 bases from V and 2 bases from J, with 11 bases between. In germline, CDR1 is MNHEY, CDR2 SMNVEV (reference sequence). CDR3 region: CASSFLQGGNQPQHF. The DNA of the CDR3 is TGTGCCAGCAGTTTTCTACAGGGTGGCAATCAGCCCCAGCATTTT.

This clone was counted only a few times. The chain couples TRBV6-6 to TRBJ2-3, with 12 bases aligning to TRBD2. The ends lost 6 bases at V and 3 bases at J; junction bases unmatched: 4. The CDR3 contains 15 residues. The germline gives CDR1 MNHNY, CDR2 SVGAGI (reference sequence). CDR3 coding DNA: TGTGCCAGCAGCCAACTAGCGGGGGGTACAGATACGCAGTATTTT. Encoded protein: CASSQLAGGTDTQYF.

The chain joins TRBV25-1 to TRBJ2-5, with unresolved D. The CDR3 is 12 residues long. Germline-derived CDR1 and CDR2 are MGHDK and SYGVNS. V lost 8 bases and J 4 bases, leaving 11 bases between the germline ends. This CDR3 is CASSRPGETQYF. CDR3 DNA: TGTGCCAGCTCTCGGCCAGGAGAGACCCAGTACTTC.

CDR3 loop: CASSLMGGVTDTQYF. CDR3 coding DNA: TGTGCCAGCAGCTTAATGGGCGGGGTCACAGATACGCAGTATTTT. The gene calls are TRBV7-3 and TRBJ2-3; possibly TRBD2 for D (6 bases). This CDR3 contains 15 residues. The V end was cut by 1 base, the J end by 2 bases, with 10 bases between. Germline lookup yields CDR1 SGHTA and CDR2 FQGTGA.

V usage is TRBV20-1 and J usage is TRBJ1-1; D may be TRBD1 (5 bases). V was pared by 7 bases and J by 3 bases, with 6 bases between. The CDR3 extends over 10 amino acids. Per the germline V gene, CDR1 is DFQATT and CDR2 is SNEGSKA (reference sequence). CDR3 loop: CSVGDTEAFF. The CDR3 DNA reads as TGCAGTGTAGGGGACACTGAAGCTTTCTTT.

V is TRBV28 and J is TRBJ2-5, with D perhaps TRBD1 (6 bases). The DNA matches TRBJ2-7 better at its end, which makes the J call doubtful. This CDR3 contains 14 residues. Germline CDR1 reads MDHEN; CDR2 reads SYDVKM. This CDR3 reads CASSLPGVLDEQYF. Here the CDR3 DNA reads TGTGCCAGCAGTTTACCAGGGGTTCTGGACGAGCAGTACTTC.

The chain uses TRBV15 and TRBJ2-5, with TRBD2 matching 8 bases. The DNA end lines up better with TRBJ2-7; the J call may be wrong. The CDR3 totals 15 residues. Germline CDR1 LNHNV, CDR2 YYDKDF (reference sequence). The CDR3 here is CATSKYREGLFEQYF. In DNA, the CDR3 is TGTGCCACCAGCAAATACCGGGAGGGCCTCTTCGAGCAGTACTTC.

Notes on this clone: One junction end disagrees with the germline gene, perhaps due to a read error. The rearrangement uses TRBV5-4 and TRBJ2-6; D is possibly TRBD1 (5 bases). This CDR3 region has 15 residues. CDR1 SGHNT and CDR2 YYREEE come from the germline V gene (reference sequence). This CDR3 reads CASSVPSEGANGLTF. The DNA for the CDR3 is TGTGCCAGCAGCGTCCCATCGGAAGGGGCCAACGGCCTGACTTTC.

J is TRBJ2-7 and V is TRBV27; D is undetermined. CDR1 and CDR2 from the germline V gene are MNHEY and SMNVEV (reference sequence). This CDR3 comprises 13 residues. Trimming removed 2 bases from V and 5 bases from J, with 10 bases in between. CDR3 nucleotides: TGTGCCAGCAGTTTAATTCGAGGTAACGAGCAGTACTTC. This sequence encodes CASSLIRGNEQYF.

CDR3 sequence: CASRTDRRGYYGYTF. CDR3 bases: TGTGCCAGCAGGACGGACAGGAGGGGTTATTATGGCTACACCTTC. V is TRBV6-1 and J is TRBJ1-2; 7 bases are shared with TRBD1. The CDR3 totals 15 residues. Germline V lookup: CDR1 MNHNS, CDR2 SASEGT. The trim removed 6 bases at V and 5 bases at J, leaving 12 bases unmatched.

This clone has just one count. The rearrangement joins TRBV27 to TRBJ2-7; 8 positions match TRBD1. CDR1 and CDR2 (germline): MNHEY, SMNVEV (reference sequence). J was trimmed by 4 bases and V by 5 bases; bases with no gene match: 7. There are 14 residues in the CDR3. DNA of the CDR3: TGTGCCAGCAGTGCGGACAGGGCAAGATACGAGCAGTACTTC. The encoded protein is CASSADRARYEQYF.

On this clone: The limits of the CDR3 on the DNA are not certain, so only TCRdb's listed CDR3 is given. The chain has TRBV9 and TRBJ1-3; TRBD1, the D gene given by the table, was not confirmed from the DNA. Per germline, CDR1 SGDLS and CDR2 YYNGEE. The CDR3 comprises 13 residues, both ends counted. CDR3: CASSVGPGTVLYF.

The chain uses TRBV10-3 and TRBJ1-1; D gene uncertain. The V end was cut by 2 bases, the J end by 0 bases, with 7 bases between. This CDR3 is built from 14 residues. The germline V gene has CDR1 ENHRY and CDR2 SYGVKD. The DNA of the CDR3 is TGTGCCATCAGTGAGAAGCCCATGAACACTGAAGCTTTCTTT. Residues: CAISEKPMNTEAFF.

The chain recombines TRBV6-1 with TRBJ2-1; TRBD2 might be the D (6 bases). Germline CDR1 MNHNS, CDR2 SASEGT. The V gene lost 0 bases and the J gene lost 3 bases, with 6 bases spanning the gap. The CDR3 has 14 residues. CDR3 residues: CASSEAGGYNEQFF. For the CDR3, the DNA is TGTGCCAGCAGTGAAGCCGGGGGCTACAATGAGCAGTTCTTC.

On this clone: Other DNA sequences in the same sample also yield this CDR3. The chain has TRBV29-1 and TRBJ2-7, with D uncertain. The CDR3 runs 13 residues. Trimming took 2 bases from V and 6 from J, leaving 14 bases between them. The germline CDR1 and CDR2 sequences are SQVTM and ANQGSEA. CDR3 bases: TGCAGCGTTGAATACGTGTCGCGTGGCGAGCAGTACTTC. Protein sequence: CSVEYVSRGEQYF.

The genes are TRBV11-2 and TRBJ2-7; TRBD2 matches 12 bases. The CDR3 covers 16 residues. J was trimmed by 5 bases and V by 5 bases; bases with no gene match: 10. CDR1 is SGHAT and CDR2 is FQNNGV in the germline V gene. The CDR3 spells CASSPLAGGLKDEQYF. The CDR3 DNA follows: TGTGCCAGCAGCCCCCTAGCGGGAGGGCTGAAGGACGAGCAGTACTTC.

The genes are TRBV5-1 and TRBJ2-1; D remains ambiguous. The CDR3 totals 13 residues. V lost 3 bases and J 7 bases, leaving 11 bases between the germline ends. Germline V gene sequence: CDR1 SGHRS, CDR2 YFSETQ. The CDR3 loop is CASSSDPRNEQFF. CDR3 coding DNA: TGCGCCAGCAGCTCCGATCCCCGGAATGAGCAGTTCTTC.

The chain combines TRBV25-1 with TRBJ2-7; TRBD1 agrees at 7 bases. The CDR3 covers 15 residues. Trimming cost V 2 bases and J 3 bases; bases outside gene matches: 7. Germline V gene lookup returns CDR1 MGHDK and CDR2 SYGVNS. CDR3 nucleotide sequence: TGTGCCAGCAGTGAACGGCAGGGGGATCGCTACGAGCAGTACTTC. Translation: CASSERQGDRYEQYF.

V gene TRBV15 combines with J gene TRBJ2-7; 7 nucleotides agree with TRBD1. The CDR3 extends over 13 amino acids. Germline CDR1 reads LNHNV; CDR2 reads YYDKDF (reference sequence). Trimming cost V 5 bases and J 0 bases; bases outside gene matches: 1. In DNA form, the CDR3 reads TGTGCCACCAGCGGGACAGTCTCCTACGAGCAGTACTTC. The encoded protein is CATSGTVSYEQYF.

Regarding this clone: The sample holds other DNA sequences that translate to the same CDR3. V and J are TRBV29-1 and TRBJ1-1, with TRBD1 identical over 8 bases. Germline V gene data show CDR1 as SQVTM and CDR2 as ANQGSEA. The CDR3 length is 13 residues. With 7 bases clipped from V and 1 base from J, the junction kept 5 bases outside the gene matches. Written as DNA, the CDR3 is TGCAGCGCCCGGACAGGGTCGAACACTGAAGCTTTCTTT. It encodes CSARTGSNTEAFF.

This rearrangement joins TRBV15 to TRBJ2-1; no definite D call. CDR1 is LNHNV, CDR2 YYDKDF, per germline (reference sequence). The CDR3 extends over 14 amino acids. Deletions cut 2 bases from V and 7 bases from J, with 12 bases between. The CDR3 reads CATSRFQVPNEQFF. DNA of the CDR3: TGTGCCACCAGCAGATTCCAGGTACCGAATGAGCAGTTCTTC. The full variable domain, completed using reference TRBV15 and TRBJ2-1, is DAMVIQNPRYQVTQFGKPVTLSCSQTLNHNVMYWYQQKSSQAPKLLFHYYDKDFNNEADTPDNFQSRRPNTSFCFLDIRSPGLGDTAMYLCATSRFQVPNEQFFGPGTRLTVL.

The CDR3 DNA sequence: TGTGCCAGTAGGAGGTGGAACGGCCGAGAGCCCCAGCATTTT. Translating gives CASRRWNGREPQHF. The V and J genes are TRBV19 and TRBJ1-5; D remains ambiguous. CDR3 size: 14 residues. Per the germline V gene, CDR1 is LNHDA and CDR2 is SQIVND (reference sequence). The ends were cut back, 6 bases at V and 8 bases at J, with 17 bases in the middle.

This chain uses TRBV25-1 with TRBJ2-5, with TRBD1 matching 7 bases. Trimming removed 1 base from V and 4 bases from J; junction bases left unmatched: 9. The CDR3 is made up of 16 amino acids. Germline V gives CDR1 MGHDK, CDR2 SYGVNS. The DNA of the CDR3 is TGTGCCAGCAGTGAATTAGTTCGGACAGGAGCAGAGACCCAGTACTTC. Translation gives CASSELVRTGAETQYF.

V gene TRBV7-3 combines with J gene TRBJ2-1; 9 bases line up with TRBD1. The V gene's germline CDR1 is SGHTA and CDR2 FQGTGA. The CDR3 has 14 residues. With V trimmed by 8 bases and J by 4 bases, 6 bases remained unmatched. CDR3 in amino acids: CASGPTGGYNEQFF. In nucleotides, the CDR3 is TGTGCCAGCGGACCGACAGGGGGGTACAATGAGCAGTTCTTC.

The gene calls are TRBV9 and TRBJ2-4; 10 nucleotides match TRBD2. J gave up 0 bases and V 4 bases, and 25 bases lay outside the gene matches. The germline gives CDR1 SGDLS, CDR2 YYNGEE. The CDR3 is made up of 23 amino acids. The CDR3 reads CASSSQHIVAVASGGKAKNIQYF. The CDR3 DNA follows: TGTGCCAGCAGCTCACAACACATCGTAGCGGTCGCTAGCGGGGGAAAAGCCAAAAACATTCAGTACTTC.

This clone was observed once. The J gene is TRBJ2-7, the V gene TRBV2; no clear D. This CDR3 region has 11 residues. Germline-derived CDR1 and CDR2 are SNHLY and FYNNEI. V lost 2 bases to trimming and J lost 3 bases, with 2 bases between them. CDR3: CASSEYYEQYF. CDR3 in DNA: TGTGCCAGCAGTGAATACTACGAGCAGTACTTC.

The chain uses TRBV15 and TRBJ2-7; 9 nucleotides agree with TRBD1. Germline V gene data show CDR1 as LNHNV and CDR2 as YYDKDF (reference sequence). This CDR3 spans 14 amino acids. V lost 5 bases, J lost 5 bases, and 7 bases stayed unmatched. In DNA form, the CDR3 reads TGTGCCACCAGCCGAAGGGGACAGGGCAACGAGCAGTACTTC. It codes for CATSRRGQGNEQYF.

V usage is TRBV5-1 and J usage is TRBJ2-3; 10 bases are a match to TRBD2. Germline V CDR1 and CDR2: SGHRS, YFSETQ. This CDR3 contains 17 residues. J was trimmed by 3 bases and V by 2 bases; bases with no gene match: 9. CDR3 coding DNA: TGCGCCAGCAGCTTACACCTAGCGGGGGTTACGACAGATACGCAGTATTTT. Its protein is CASSLHLAGVTTDTQYF.

Remarks on this clone: Other DNA sequences within the sample encode an identical CDR3. The V gene is TRBV29-1, the J gene TRBJ2-5, with a tentative D call TRBD2 (5 bases). The CDR3 has 13 residues. V lost 3 bases, J lost 4 bases, and 12 bases lay in between. In germline, CDR1 is SQVTM, CDR2 ANQGSEA. The chain's CDR3 is CSVDPGIAETQYF. The CDR3 DNA sequence: TGCAGCGTTGACCCGGGGATCGCAGAGACCCAGTACTTC.